This T cell receptor beta chain was documented in a study of cytomegalovirus exposure and HLA in healthy donors. Primers for the PCR totalled 60 Vbeta and 13 Jbeta. TCRdb keeps only in-frame clones here, not all; method: immunoSEQ multiplex PCR. The top ten hold under 2.5% of the sample, which has 130,000 to 150,000 clones, about 80% seen once. As to this clone: Its target is not known.

Healthy bone marrow donors supplied every sample. The CDR3 totals 16 residues. Germline CDR1 ENHRY, CDR2 SYGVKD. The V end was cut by 6 bases, the J end by 0 bases, with 15 bases between. Study observations and caveats: As a later analysis showed, a missense DCLRE1C variant was linked to trimming of TCR beta V- and J-genes. It was about 150 TCR beta chains that were listed as cytomegalovirus-associated.

The sequence derives from a man aged 30-40 years in good health and CMV-seronegative. The chain is built from TRBV10-3 and TRBJ1-3; maybe TRBD1 (6 bases). The sequencing input was PBMCs. The CDR3 reads CAISELTGYSGNTIYF. DNA of the CDR3: TGTGCCATCAGCGAACTGACAGGATACTCTGGAAACACCATATATTTT.